These 29 T cell receptor beta chains were all obtained from the same sample, sequenced in a study of post-analysis software for immune sequencing data. Which antigens these TCRs recognize remains unknown. Unique-molecular-identifier-tagged TCR beta cDNA libraries were used. TCRdb fed the PCR reads into MiXCR, producing one record per CDR3 protein. The data contain hundreds of thousands of distinct CDR3 sequences, approximately 60% of them singletons. The study, taken as a whole, reports: Among a handful of TRBV segments more frequent in patients than controls were TRBV5-6, TRBV5-1 and TRBV20-1.

The sequenced sample was blood. These receptors originate from a girl aged 2 to 10 with multiple sclerosis.

This chain uses TRBV6-4 with TRBJ2-2; D unresolved. The V end lost 6 bases, the J end lost 1 base, and 6 bases lay between the germline ends. Germline V gene sequence: CDR1 MRHNA, CDR2 SNTAGT. The CDR3 covers 13 residues. CDR3 nucleotide sequence: TGTGCCAGCAGCGACAAGAACACCGGGGAGCTGTTTTTT. It specifies CASSDKNTGELFF.

V and J are TRBV12-3 or TRBV12-4 and TRBJ2-3; D remains ambiguous. Trimming pared 5 bases from V and 5 bases from J, leaving 14 bases between. CDR3 length equals 14 residues. CDR3 residues: CASSPQMVVDTQYF. The DNA for the CDR3 is TGTGCCAGCAGTCCCCAAATGGTGGTAGATACGCAGTATTTT.

The chain employs TRBV6-1 and TRBJ2-1; TRBD2 matches 9 bases. Unmatched junction bases numbered 5, after V lost 5 bases and J lost 3 bases. Germline V gives CDR1 MNHNS, CDR2 SASEGT. The CDR3 is 15 amino acids. For the CDR3, the DNA is TGTGCCAGCAGTAGACTAGCGGTTCACTACAATGAGCAGTTCTTC. Amino acids: CASSRLAVHYNEQFF.

This rearrangement joins TRBV29-1 to TRBJ2-1, with D possibly TRBD2 on 5 matching bases. In germline, CDR1 is SQVTM, CDR2 ANQGSEA. The CDR3 length is 14 residues. The germline V and J ends were trimmed by 4 bases and 4 bases, with 14 bases remaining between them. This CDR3 reads CSVGGASPYNEQFF. In DNA form, the CDR3 reads TGCAGCGTTGGGGGAGCAAGCCCTTACAATGAGCAGTTCTTC.

This clonotype was detected once. This chain links TRBV5-1 with TRBJ1-4; tentative D call: TRBD1 (5 bases). V was cut by 4 bases and J by 4 bases, with 11 bases left in between. CDR1 is SGHRS, CDR2 YFSETQ, per germline. The CDR3 consists of 14 residues. The CDR3: CASSRQGFNEKLFF. The CDR3 region has the DNA TGCGCCAGCAGCCGGCAGGGATTTAATGAAAAACTGTTTTTT.

This chain uses TRBV29-1 with TRBJ2-5; D gene ambiguous. The CDR3 runs to 10 residues. Germline CDR1 SQVTM, CDR2 ANQGSEA. Trimming removed 7 bases at V and 8 bases at J, with 11 bases between. The CDR3 protein is CSAAMDTQYF. The CDR3 DNA sequence: TGCAGCGCTGCGATGGACACCCAGTACTTC. Based on the CDR3 plus reference TRBV29-1 and TRBJ2-5, the full variable domain is SAVISQKPSRDICQRGTSLTIQCQVDSQVTMMFWYRQQPGQSLTLIATANQGSEATYESGFVIDKFPISRPNLTFSTLTVSNMSPEDSSIYLCSAAMDTQYFGPGTRLLVL.

The J gene is TRBJ2-1, the V gene TRBV3-1; TRBD1 is a possible D gene (6 bases). V was clipped by 5 bases and J by 4 bases, with 9 bases between them. The CDR3 runs to 13 residues. From germline, CDR1 is LGHDT and CDR2 YNNKEL (reference sequence). CDR3 region: CASSAQGYNEQFF. CDR3 nucleotides: TGTGCCAGCAGCGCGCAGGGGTACAATGAGCAGTTCTTC.

The chain couples TRBV29-1 to TRBJ2-6; no clear D. Trimming cost V 5 bases and J 2 bases, with 10 bases left between them. The germline V gene has CDR1 SQVTM and CDR2 ANQGSEA. The CDR3 consists of 14 residues. The DNA for the CDR3 is TGCAGCGTTAAATACACGGCTGGGGCCAACGTCCTGACTTTC. Protein: CSVKYTAGANVLTF.

This clonotype was detected a few times. V is TRBV18 and J is TRBJ2-1, with TRBD1 as a possible D gene (5 bases). CDR3 length: 15 amino acids. V lost 2 bases and J 2 bases, leaving 10 bases between the germline ends. Germline-derived CDR1 and CDR2 are KGHSH and LQKENI. CDR3 coding DNA: TGTGCCAGCTCACCAAAAAAGGGGACCTACAATGAGCAGTTCTTC. This translates into CASSPKKGTYNEQFF.

This clonotype was picked up a small number of times. This chain links TRBV7-9 with TRBJ2-3, with a tentative D call TRBD1 (6 bases). In germline, CDR1 is SEHNR, CDR2 FQNEAQ (reference sequence). Between the trimmed V and J ends, which lost 2 bases and 0 bases, there was a span of 12 bases. This CDR3 has 16 amino acids. The CDR3 spells CASSLLQGHSTDTQYF. The CDR3 DNA sequence: TGTGCCAGCAGCTTATTACAGGGACATAGCACAGATACGCAGTATTTT.

The chain couples TRBV7-9 to TRBJ2-1, with D unclear. V dropped 5 bases and J dropped 4 bases, with 15 bases sitting between them. Germline V gene lookup returns CDR1 SEHNR and CDR2 FQNEAQ (reference sequence). This CDR3 comprises 15 residues. The chain's CDR3 is CASSPEPLTYNEQFF. The CDR3 DNA follows: TGTGCCAGCAGCCCAGAGCCCCTGACTTACAATGAGCAGTTCTTC.

The rearrangement uses TRBV18 and TRBJ2-3; D uncertain. V lost 4 bases to trimming and J lost 2 bases, with 16 bases between them. CDR1 and CDR2 from the germline V gene are KGHSH and LQKENI. This CDR3 is built from 16 residues. The CDR3 loop reads CASSLYRTRYTDTQYF. Here the CDR3 DNA reads TGTGCCAGCTCACTGTACCGTACGCGATACACAGATACGCAGTATTTT. The full variable domain, in which reference TRBV18 and TRBJ2-3 provide the parts outside the CDR3, is NAGVMQNPRHLVRRRGQEARLRCSPMKGHSHVYWYRQLPEEGLKFMVYLQKENIIDESGMPKERFSAEFPKEGPSILRIQQVVRGDSAAYFCASSLYRTRYTDTQYFGPGTRLTVL.

V is TRBV20-1 and J is TRBJ2-5; TRBD2 matches at 10 bases. This CDR3 has 16 amino acids. J lost 5 bases, V lost 3 bases, and 12 bases had no gene match. Germline CDR1 is DFQATT and CDR2 is SNEGSKA (reference sequence). This chain's CDR3 is CSASRAAGGPRETQYF. Here the CDR3 DNA reads TGCAGTGCTAGTCGGGCAGCGGGAGGGCCGCGGGAGACCCAGTACTTC.

The chain uses TRBV28 and TRBJ1-2; 7 bases are shared with TRBD1. Germline assignment: CDR1 MDHEN and CDR2 SYDVKM. The CDR3 has 13 amino acids. The J segment lost 8 bases and the V segment lost 5 bases, leaving 8 bases of the junction unmatched. The CDR3 nucleotides are TGTGCCAGCAGTGGGGATAACAGGGGCGGCTACACCTTC. Protein sequence: CASSGDNRGGYTF.

CDR3 amino acids: CASSLGKKDTQYF. The CDR3 DNA follows: TGTGCCAGCAGCTTGGGGAAAAAAGATACGCAGTATTTT. The chain links TRBV7-9 to TRBJ2-3; D unclear. CDR1 SEHNR and CDR2 FQNEAQ come from the germline V gene (reference sequence). The CDR3 has 13 amino acids. V lost 3 bases and J lost 5, with 9 bases in between.

The chain recombines TRBV20-1 with TRBJ2-4; the D gene is possibly TRBD2 (5 bases). V dropped 6 bases and J dropped 8 bases, with 17 bases sitting between them. Germline V gene data show CDR1 as DFQATT and CDR2 as SNEGSKA (reference sequence). The CDR3 is made up of 13 amino acids. Here the CDR3 DNA reads TGCAGTGCGGCCCTTAGTGGGCGGGACATTCAGTACTTC. This gives the protein CSAALSGRDIQYF.

This clonotype has more than one count but fewer than ten. The V call is TRBV20-1, the J call TRBJ2-5; 9 bases are a match to TRBD2. Germline V CDR1 and CDR2: DFQATT, SNEGSKA (reference sequence). This CDR3 spans 14 amino acids. Trimming took 5 bases from V and 7 from J; bases not matched to a gene: 11. As DNA, the CDR3 is TGCAGTGCTCGACGGCTAGCGGGGAGGGGGACCCAGTACTTC. It yields the protein CSARRLAGRGTQYF.

The chain uses TRBV3-1 and TRBJ2-7; D is perhaps TRBD1 or TRBD2 (5 bases each). Looked up from germline, CDR1 is LGHDT and CDR2 is YNNKEL (reference sequence). Trimming shortened V by 4 bases and J by 4 bases, and 14 bases separated the two germline ends. CDR3 length: 14 amino acids. This chain's CDR3 is CASSRGERYYEQYF. CDR3 in DNA: TGTGCCAGCAGCCGAGGGGAAAGGTATTACGAGCAGTACTTC.

This clonotype has more than one count but fewer than ten. This chain joins TRBV20-1 and TRBJ1-5; 9 positions agree with TRBD1. The CDR3 spans 16 residues. Trimming took 3 bases from V and 2 from J; bases not matched to a gene: 8. Germline V gives CDR1 DFQATT, CDR2 SNEGSKA (reference sequence). CDR3 residues: CSASRDRVGRNQPQHF. The CDR3 DNA follows: TGCAGTGCTAGCCGGGACAGGGTGGGGCGCAATCAGCCCCAGCATTTT.

V gene TRBV29-1 combines with J gene TRBJ2-1; D possibly uses TRBD1 or TRBD2 (6 bases each). With 3 bases removed from V and 0 bases from J, the gap between germline ends came to 12 bases. This CDR3 spans 15 amino acids. Germline V CDR1 and CDR2: SQVTM, ANQGSEA. The DNA for the CDR3 is TGCAGCGTTGAGGGGGGCACGAGCTCCTACAATGAGCAGTTCTTC. The encoded protein is CSVEGGTSSYNEQFF.

This clonotype was picked up one time. The chain carries TRBV7-7 and TRBJ1-2, with a possible D match to TRBD1 (5 bases). From germline, CDR1 is SSHAT and CDR2 FNYEAQ (reference sequence). V gave up 2 bases and J gave up 4 bases, with 14 bases separating them. The CDR3 has 15 residues. The chain's CDR3 is CASSLFGGFRYGYTF. CDR3 sequence (DNA): TGTGCCAGCAGCTTATTTGGGGGATTTCGCTATGGCTACACCTTC.

The table lists this clonotype with a few counts. The rearrangement links TRBV5-1 to TRBJ1-2; 7 bases agree with TRBD1. The CDR3 has 17 amino acids. Trimming took 0 bases from V and 6 from J; bases not matched to a gene: 14. CDR1 is SGHRS, CDR2 YFSETQ, per germline. CDR3 sequence (DNA): TGCGCCAGCAGCTTGGGGGCGGGCACCACAGGGGAGCATGGCTACACCTTC. Its translation: CASSLGAGTTGEHGYTF.

The CDR3 sequence: CASTLGRIQETQYF. The CDR3 DNA sequence: TGTGCCAGCACCCTGGGACGGATTCAAGAGACCCAGTACTTC. The rearrangement links TRBV7-2 to TRBJ2-5; D could derive from TRBD1 or TRBD2 (5 bases each). The CDR3 is 14 residues long. Deletions cut 7 bases from V and 2 bases from J, with 14 bases between. The germline gives CDR1 SGHTA, CDR2 FQGNSA.

J is TRBJ1-2 and V is TRBV12-3 or TRBV12-4; D is unclear. The CDR3 runs to 15 residues. The germline V and J ends were trimmed by 5 bases and 0 bases, with 13 bases remaining between them. CDR3 loop: CASSGYRETNYGYTF. The CDR3 DNA is TGTGCCAGCAGTGGGTACAGAGAGACTAACTATGGCTACACCTTC.

The CDR3 nucleotides read TGTGCCGTCTCTAGCGGGAGGGCCGGCACAGATACGCAGTATTTT. Protein: CAVSSGRAGTDTQYF. The J gene is TRBJ2-3, the V gene TRBV10-3, with TRBD2 matching over 12 bases. This CDR3 comprises 15 residues. V dropped 11 bases and J dropped 1; count of bases not matched to a gene: 7. The V gene's germline CDR1 is ENHRY and CDR2 SYGVKD.

The chain is built from TRBV30 and TRBJ2-6, with a possible D match to TRBD1 (6 bases). V was cut by 4 bases and J by 4 bases, with 14 bases left in between. Per the germline V gene, CDR1 is GTSNPN and CDR2 is SVGIG (reference sequence). The CDR3 has 15 residues. The DNA for the CDR3 is TGTGCCTGGATTCGACCAGGGGCCGGGGCCAACGTCCTGACTTTC. Translation: CAWIRPGAGANVLTF.

The chain has TRBV6-6 and TRBJ1-2, with D possibly TRBD1 on 5 matching bases. Germline CDR1 MNHNY, CDR2 SVGAGI (reference sequence). The CDR3 loop spans 12 amino acids. Trimming shortened V by 11 bases and J by 8 bases, and 18 bases separated the two germline ends. The CDR3 sequence: CAFPRGVEGYTF. DNA for the CDR3: TGTGCCTTCCCCCGAGGGGTGGAGGGCTACACCTTC.

This clonotype was observed a single time. V usage is TRBV29-1 and J usage is TRBJ1-1; D gene uncertain. The CDR3 consists of 12 residues. V was shortened by 7 bases and J by 4 bases, with 13 bases between the two germline ends. Germline V lookup: CDR1 SQVTM, CDR2 ANQGSEA. CDR3 in DNA: TGCAGCGCTGTGCTTGAGGGCACTGAAGCTTTCTTT. It translates to CSAVLEGTEAFF.

This clonotype was seen only a few times. J is TRBJ1-1 and V is TRBV4-2; the D is unclear. Germline-derived CDR1 and CDR2 are LGHNA and YNFKEQ. The CDR3 is 15 residues long. Trimming pared 0 bases from V and 3 bases from J, leaving 11 bases between. The CDR3 spells CASSQETAGYTEAFF. In DNA form, the CDR3 reads TGTGCCAGCAGCCAAGAAACGGCGGGATACACTGAAGCTTTCTTT.